The rows below give T cell receptor beta chains drawn from one sample of a study of T-cell memory formation after mild COVID-19. TCRdb reanalysed the 5' RACE reads using MiXCR and keeps one entry per CDR3 protein. The table records 350,000 to 500,000 distinct CDR3 sequences, around 17% of them present only once. Sample: PBMCs or a T cell subset sorted from them (not recorded which). Receptors originate from a man between 18 and 35 years old who had mild COVID-19 (a few samples of this study predate the infection). Cell type and time point are not known. Both conserved end residues are part of each CDR3. The D gene is left open where the match is weak.

j_gene,d_gene,v_gene,CDR3aa
TRBJ1-6,TRBD1,TRBV12-3/TRBV12-4,CASSWDRFGSPLHF
TRBJ2-2,TRBD2,TRBV6-2/TRBV6-3,CASSPGTTDTGELFF
TRBJ1-2,TRBD1,TRBV4-3,CASSRAGQGAHGYTF
TRBJ1-5,NA,TRBV12-3/TRBV12-4,CASSLSGGNQPQHF
TRBJ2-7,TRBD1,TRBV7-2,CASSFSPGQGAEQYF
TRBJ2-2,NA,TRBV12-3/TRBV12-4,CASTREDTGELFF
TRBJ1-2,TRBD1,TRBV6-5,CASSYSFVEWDRGIHGYTF
TRBJ2-4,NA,TRBV5-4,CASRAAGSNKNIQYF
TRBJ2-1,TRBD1,TRBV6-5,CASSPDRGRGNEQFF
TRBJ1-3,NA,TRBV20-1,CSARVNGNTIYF
TRBJ2-5,NA,TRBV18,CASSAFMGETQYF
TRBJ1-5,NA,TRBV7-2,CASSFTGTSGQPQHF
TRBJ2-3,NA,TRBV4-2,CASSQDRGESTDTQYF
TRBJ2-7,TRBD1,TRBV10-2,CASSPRDRNYEQYF
TRBJ2-2,NA,TRBV12-3/TRBV12-4,CASRPPGHTNTGELFF
TRBJ2-7,NA,TRBV12-3/TRBV12-4,CAPDVWVYEQYF
TRBJ1-4,NA,TRBV6-5,CASRIGGGAEKLFF
TRBJ2-5,NA,TRBV29-1,CSVDVWGASGSGSETQYF